These 19 T cell receptor beta chains were sequenced from one sample in a study of T-cell memory formation after mild COVID-19. TCRdb reanalysed the 5' RACE reads using MiXCR and keeps one entry per CDR3 protein. The table shows 35,000 to 50,000 distinct CDR3 sequences, with approximately 9.7% occurring only once. Input material: PBMCs or a T cell subset sorted from them (not recorded which). These receptors originate from an adult woman who had mild COVID-19 (a few samples of this study predate the infection). Cell type and time point are not known.

The CDR3 sequence: CASSLGLDSYEQYF. The CDR3, as DNA: TGTGCCAGCAGCTTAGGACTAGACTCCTACGAGCAGTACTTC. The chain uses TRBV5-6 and TRBJ2-7; 7 positions match TRBD2. Germline-derived CDR1 and CDR2 are SGHDT and YYEEEE. The CDR3 is 14 residues long. The ends lost 2 bases at V and 0 bases at J; junction bases unmatched: 2.

This clonotype was detected ten times or more. CDR3 amino acids: CASSDRYGTSGRRRHNEQFF. In nucleotides, the CDR3 is TGCGCCAGCAGCGATCGTTACGGGACTAGCGGGAGGCGGCGTCACAATGAGCAGTTCTTC. The chain uses TRBV5-1 and TRBJ2-1; 15 positions match TRBD2. CDR1 is SGHRS and CDR2 is YFSETQ in the germline V gene. Germline trimming cut 4 bases from V and 5 bases from J; bases unmatched to any gene: 16. The CDR3 covers 20 residues.

The chain joins TRBV6-5 to TRBJ2-5; D is ambiguous. The V end was cut by 0 bases, the J end by 0 bases, with 11 bases between. Germline lookup yields CDR1 MNHEY and CDR2 SVGAGI. The CDR3 sequence is 16 residues long. The CDR3 protein is CASSYSLAEYQETQYF. DNA of the CDR3: TGTGCCAGCAGTTACTCTCTCGCTGAGTACCAAGAGACCCAGTACTTC.

This clonotype was seen a handful of times. The chain combines TRBV20-1 with TRBJ1-2; 9 bases line up with TRBD1. This CDR3 comprises 16 residues. Germline loops: CDR1 DFQATT, CDR2 SNEGSKA (reference sequence). Trimming cost V 2 bases and J 2 bases; bases outside gene matches: 9. For the CDR3, the DNA is TGCAGTGCTAGAAAGGGCGGGACAGGGATCAACTATGGCTACACCTTC. This sequence encodes CSARKGGTGINYGYTF.

This clonotype was counted many times. The V gene is TRBV12-3 or TRBV12-4, the J gene TRBJ2-1; the match to TRBD2 covers 8 bases. The CDR3 loop spans 14 amino acids. V was clipped by 5 bases and J by 9 bases; unmatched bases: 9. The CDR3, as DNA: TGTGCCAGCAGTCCGCAGCGGGAGTATGGTGAGCAGTTCTTC. Protein product: CASSPQREYGEQFF.

This clonotype turned up a few times. V is TRBV5-1 and J is TRBJ2-7, with 8 bases lining up with TRBD2. Germline values: CDR1 SGHRS, CDR2 YFSETQ. The V segment lost 1 base and the J segment 4 bases; nucleotides outside the gene matches: 10. The CDR3 sequence is 16 residues long. Written as DNA, the CDR3 is TGCGCCAGCAGCTTGTTGGAAGCGGGGGCAGGTTACGAGCAGTACTTC. It is translated as CASSLLEAGAGYEQYF. Full variable domain (rest looked up from reference TRBV5-1 and TRBJ2-7): KAGVTQTPRYLIKTRGQQVTLSCSPISGHRSVSWYQQTPGQGLQFLFEYFSETQRNKGNFPGRFSGRQFSNSRSEMNVSTLELGDSALYLCASSLLEAGAGYEQYFGPGTRLTVT.

The chain uses TRBV9 and TRBJ2-3; D possibly corresponds to TRBD2 (5 bases). V was trimmed by 2 bases and J by 0 bases, leaving 7 bases between them. Germline V gives CDR1 SGDLS, CDR2 YYNGEE. The length of the CDR3 is 14 residues. The CDR3: CASSVGDSTDTQYF. CDR3 nucleotide sequence: TGTGCCAGCAGCGTGGGAGATAGCACAGATACGCAGTATTTT.

The table lists this clonotype with many counts. The V gene is TRBV18, the J gene TRBJ2-7; D gene uncertain. This CDR3 comprises 13 residues. Germline loops: CDR1 KGHSH, CDR2 LQKENI. Trimming took off 5 bases at V and 6 bases at J, with 14 bases between the two ends. The CDR3 spells CASSSSKVGEQYF. The DNA of the CDR3 is TGTGCCAGCTCATCAAGCAAAGTGGGCGAGCAGTACTTC.

This clonotype occurred a few times. The chain joins TRBV7-2 to TRBJ2-3; D call uncertain. V lost 4 bases to trimming and J lost 9 bases, with 11 bases between them. Germline V lookup: CDR1 SGHTA, CDR2 FQGNSA. CDR3 length: 12 amino acids. The CDR3 DNA reads TGTGCCAGCAGCTCACTTTTCCACACGCAGTATTTT. Residues: CASSSLFHTQYF.

This clonotype was observed a few times. The V gene is TRBV28, the J gene TRBJ2-3, with TRBD2 identical over 8 bases. The CDR3 extends over 14 amino acids. With 5 bases clipped from V and 5 bases from J, the junction kept 6 bases outside the gene matches. Germline CDR1 reads MDHEN; CDR2 reads SYDVKM. CDR3 DNA: TGTGCCAGCAGTCGAGCGGGGGTAGGAGATACGCAGTATTTT. Protein sequence: CASSRAGVGDTQYF.

This sequence joins TRBV7-9 and TRBJ2-5; D is ambiguous. V lost 5 bases and J lost 5, with 12 bases in between. Per the germline V gene, CDR1 is SEHNR and CDR2 is FQNEAQ (reference sequence). The CDR3 spans 13 residues. This chain's CDR3 is CASSTGVAETQYF. The CDR3 DNA follows: TGTGCCAGCAGCACTGGGGTAGCCGAGACCCAGTACTTC.

This chain connects TRBV28 to TRBJ2-7; D ambiguous. V lost 4 bases and J 5 bases, leaving 9 bases between the germline ends. Germline loops: CDR1 MDHEN, CDR2 SYDVKM. The CDR3 spans 12 residues. The CDR3 DNA follows: TGTGCCAGCAGTTCCTTGAGGAACGAGCAGTACTTC. This sequence encodes CASSSLRNEQYF.

The chain is built from TRBV5-4 and TRBJ1-2; D call uncertain. Germline V lookup: CDR1 SGHNT, CDR2 YYREEE (reference sequence). CDR3 length: 12 residues. Trimming removed 0 bases at V and 7 bases at J, with 7 bases between. Here the CDR3 DNA reads TGTGCCAGCAGCTTGGGGGCCGGTGGCTACACCTTC. Protein sequence: CASSLGAGGYTF.

In its sample, this clonotype was seen a few times. The rearrangement uses TRBV2 and TRBJ2-3, with a weak D call TRBD2 (6 bases). Germline CDR1 is SNHLY and CDR2 is FYNNEI. The CDR3 is made up of 15 amino acids. The V end was cut by 11 bases, the J end by 4 bases, with 22 bases between. CDR3 region: CAGLPFKSQADTQYF. The CDR3 coding sequence is TGTGCCGGACTACCGTTCAAAAGTCAGGCAGATACGCAGTATTTT.

This clonotype was observed a handful of times. The gene calls are TRBV3-1 and TRBJ2-7; 11 positions match TRBD1. Germline CDR1 reads LGHDT; CDR2 reads YNNKEL (reference sequence). The CDR3 contains 17 residues. V shed 4 bases, J shed 1 base, and the junction held 9 bases outside the gene matches. The CDR3 is CASSLTPGQGASYEQYF. For the CDR3, the DNA is TGTGCCAGCAGCCTTACCCCCGGACAGGGGGCTTCCTACGAGCAGTACTTC.

A few counts support this clonotype. The gene calls are TRBV20-1 and TRBJ1-1; 7 nucleotides align to TRBD1. This CDR3 has 14 residues. Germline V gene data show CDR1 as DFQATT and CDR2 as SNEGSKA (reference sequence). The CDR3 here is CRGTCRQGNTEAFF. The CDR3 bases are TGCAGAGGGACGTGCCGACAGGGGAACACTGAAGCTTTCTTT.

The chain recombines TRBV18 with TRBJ2-2; no firm D call. V shed 6 bases and J shed 8 bases, with 22 bases lying between them. The length of the CDR3 is 16 residues. CDR1 KGHSH and CDR2 LQKENI come from the germline V gene. CDR3 DNA sequence: TGTGCCAGCTCCTCGGACGGGCCAAACCAGGCAGGGGAGCTGTTTTTT. Amino acid sequence: CASSSDGPNQAGELFF. Together with reference TRBV18 and TRBJ2-2, the CDR3 gives the full variable domain: NAGVMQNPRHLVRRRGQEARLRCSPMKGHSHVYWYRQLPEEGLKFMVYLQKENIIDESGMPKERFSAEFPKEGPSILRIQQVVRGDSAAYFCASSSDGPNQAGELFFGEGSRLTVL.

V and J are TRBV25-1 and TRBJ2-1; tentatively, D is TRBD2 (7 bases). V was clipped by 2 bases and J by 4 bases, with 15 bases between them. The CDR3 totals 16 residues. The germline V gene encodes CDR1 MGHDK and CDR2 SYGVNS. CDR3 sequence reads: CASSESGTRIYNEQFF. The CDR3 coding sequence is TGTGCCAGCAGTGAAAGCGGGACACGGATATACAATGAGCAGTTCTTC.

The genes are TRBV7-2 and TRBJ2-2; perhaps TRBD2 as D (5 bases). This CDR3 comprises 15 residues. V was cut by 2 bases and J by 7 bases, with 14 bases left in between. Germline values: CDR1 SGHTA, CDR2 FQGNSA. DNA of the CDR3: TGTGCCAGCAGCTTATGGGGAGTAGCTGGCGGGGAGCTGTTTTTT. It is translated as CASSLWGVAGGELFF.